Below are 22 T cell receptor beta chains sequenced from a single sample in a study of CD8+ T cells in alopecia areata. Extraction and reverse transcription of RNA yielded cDNA as the sequencing template. Clones were read by immunoSEQ multiplex PCR, and TCRdb kept only the in-frame ones, dropping some. Counted here are 130,000 to 150,000 clones, less than 65% occurring once; the ten biggest clones make up 35% to 45%. The material sequenced was CD8+ T cells sorted from blood. Receptors originate from a human donor in good health.

V and J are TRBV30 and TRBJ2-5; 8 nucleotides align to TRBD2. Looked up from germline, CDR1 is GTSNPN and CDR2 is SVGIG (reference sequence). After removal of 2 bases from V and 4 bases from J, the junction contained 9 bases not matched to a gene. The CDR3 is 15 amino acids. CDR3 sequence reads: CAWSSDGGGRETQYF. CDR3 in DNA: TGTGCCTGGAGTTCGGACGGCGGGGGGCGAGAGACCCAGTACTTC. Full variable domain (rest looked up from reference TRBV30 and TRBJ2-5): SQTIHQWPATLVQPVGSPLSLECTVEGTSNPNLYWYRQAAGRGLQLLFYSVGIGQISSEVPQNLSASRPQDRQFILSSKKLLLSDSGFYLCAWSSDGGGRETQYFGPGTRLLVL.

V and J are TRBV30 and TRBJ1-5; no firm D call. The V and J ends lost 1 base and 2 bases respectively, with 9 bases between them. CDR3 length: 14 amino acids. Germline values: CDR1 GTSNPN, CDR2 SVGIG (reference sequence). The CDR3 nucleotides read TGTGCCTGGAGTGCCGGGATAGGCAATCAGCCCCAGCATTTT. Translated, it gives CAWSAGIGNQPQHF.

A few counts support this clone. One end of the junction varies from germline; a read error may be responsible. Other DNA sequences in this specimen translate into the identical CDR3. This chain joins TRBV4-1 and TRBJ2-7; no firm D call. This CDR3 has 15 amino acids. Germline assignment: CDR1 MGHRA and CDR2 YSYEKL. CDR3 bases: TGTGCCAGCAGCCAAGGAGAAGAGGCCTCCTACGAGCAGTACTTC. This gives the protein CASSQGEEASYEQYF.

This clone has just a few counts. The V and J genes are TRBV6-1 and TRBJ1-2, with D possibly TRBD1 on 6 matching bases. Trimming removed 2 bases at V and 3 bases at J, with 10 bases between. CDR3 length: 14 amino acids. Looked up from germline, CDR1 is MNHNS and CDR2 is SASEGT. The CDR3 spells CASSEYREDYGYTF. The DNA for the CDR3 is TGTGCCAGCAGTGAATACAGGGAAGACTATGGCTACACCTTC.

The chain recombines TRBV6-5 with TRBJ2-7, with TRBD1 identical over 10 bases. V lost 6 bases to trimming and J lost 5 bases; unmatched junction nucleotides: 4. Germline-derived CDR1 and CDR2 are MNHEY and SVGAGI. There are 13 residues in the CDR3. Here the CDR3 DNA reads TGTGCCAGCAGAGGACAGGGGGTCCACGAGCAGTACTTC. This codes for CASRGQGVHEQYF.

The chain recombines TRBV2 with TRBJ1-1; TRBD1 might be the D (5 bases). V lost 5 bases, J lost 8 bases, and 15 bases lay in between. This CDR3 spans 13 amino acids. Germline V CDR1 and CDR2: SNHLY, FYNNEI. Written as DNA, the CDR3 is TGTGCCAGCAGTCGGCAGGGATACCCCGAAGCTTTCTTT. It yields the protein CASSRQGYPEAFF. Full variable domain (missing parts from reference TRBV2 and TRBJ1-1): EPEVTQTPSHQVTQMGQEVILRCVPISNHLYFYWYRQILGQKVEFLVSFYNNEISEKSEIFDDQFSVERPDGSNFTLKIRSTKLEDSAMYFCASSRQGYPEAFFGQGTRLTVV.

J is TRBJ1-4 and V is TRBV23-1, with D maybe TRBD1 (5 bases). TRBV23-1 is reported as an ORF; its role is uncertain. The ends were cut back, 3 bases at V and 3 bases at J, with 8 bases in the middle. The CDR3 totals 14 residues. This chain's CDR3 is CASSHREANEKLFF. The CDR3 region has the DNA TGCGCCAGCAGTCACAGGGAAGCTAATGAAAAACTGTTTTTT.

The sample holds a few counts of this clone. The rearrangement uses TRBV29-1 and TRBJ2-7, with 8 nucleotides matching TRBD2. Trimming took 4 bases from V and 6 from J; bases not matched to a gene: 2. The CDR3 contains 11 residues. Germline assignment: CDR1 SQVTM and CDR2 ANQGSEA. The CDR3 DNA is TGCAGCGTTGTACGGGGGGGCGAGCAGTACTTC. Amino acids: CSVVRGGEQYF.

This chain uses TRBV4-1 with TRBJ2-1; 7 nucleotides line up with TRBD2. This CDR3 is 13 amino acids long. V was pared by 5 bases and J by 6 bases, with 4 bases of the junction left unmatched. Germline values: CDR1 MGHRA, CDR2 YSYEKL. CDR3 sequence: CASSWRERNEQFF. The DNA for the CDR3 is TGCGCCAGCAGCTGGCGGGAGCGCAATGAGCAGTTCTTC.

This clone occurred a few times. The chain recombines TRBV11-2 with TRBJ2-6, with D unresolved. The CDR3 loop spans 14 amino acids. Trimming cost V 4 bases and J 5 bases, with 9 bases left between them. Germline V gene data show CDR1 as SGHAT and CDR2 as FQNNGV. The CDR3 DNA follows: TGTGCCAGCAGCTCCACTGGTCGGGCCAACGTCCTGACTTTC. It specifies CASSSTGRANVLTF.

Only a few counts were recorded for this clone. The J gene is TRBJ2-5, the V gene TRBV27, with D hard to call. V was clipped by 3 bases and J by 0 bases, with 5 bases between them. Germline CDR1 is MNHEY and CDR2 is SMNVEV (reference sequence). This CDR3 is 13 amino acids long. CDR3: CASSLQYQETQYF. CDR3 in DNA: TGTGCCAGCAGTTTGCAGTACCAAGAGACCCAGTACTTC.

V and J are TRBV27 and TRBJ1-2; a weak D match, TRBD1 (5 bases). CDR1 and CDR2 (germline): MNHEY, SMNVEV (reference sequence). The CDR3 has 13 residues. V shed 0 bases and J shed 8 bases, with 10 bases lying between them. The CDR3, as DNA: TGTGCCAGCAGTTTATCAGCAGGGCGCGGCTACACCTTC. Translating it yields CASSLSAGRGYTF.

The chain uses TRBV6-5 and TRBJ2-5; D is possibly TRBD2 (6 bases). This CDR3 has 15 residues. Trimming took 3 bases from V and 5 from J, leaving 16 bases between them. The V gene's germline CDR1 is MNHEY and CDR2 SVGAGI. The CDR3 loop reads CASSYGGGLGETQYF. For the CDR3, the DNA is TGTGCCAGCAGTTATGGTGGGGGGTTGGGGGAGACCCAGTACTTC.

The rearrangement uses TRBV15 and TRBJ2-6, with a tentative D call TRBD2 (5 bases). The CDR3 consists of 17 residues. Trimming removed 7 bases from V and 0 bases from J, with 16 bases in between. Looked up from germline, CDR1 is LNHNV and CDR2 is YYDKDF (reference sequence). The CDR3 loop is CATKKPGSNSGANVLTF. The CDR3 DNA reads TGTGCCACCAAGAAACCGGGGTCGAACTCTGGGGCCAACGTCCTGACTTTC.

V gene TRBV11-2 combines with J gene TRBJ1-5; the D is unclear. The CDR3 totals 14 residues. V was pared by 0 bases and J by 2 bases, with 5 bases between. The germline CDR1 and CDR2 sequences are SGHAT and FQNNGV. The CDR3 loop reads CASSLDPGNQPQHF. The CDR3 nucleotides read TGTGCCAGCAGCTTAGATCCAGGCAATCAGCCCCAGCATTTT. Full variable domain (missing parts from reference TRBV11-2 and TRBJ1-5): EAGVAQSPRYKIIEKRQSVAFWCNPISGHATLYWYQQILGQGPKLLIQFQNNGVVDDSQLPKDRFSAERLKGVDSTLKIQPAKLEDSAVYLCASSLDPGNQPQHFGDGTRLSIL.

With respect to this clone: A junction boundary mismatches the germline segment, possibly from a read error. This chain connects TRBV27 to TRBJ2-1; the D gene could be TRBD1 or TRBD2 (5 bases each). Germline V gene sequence: CDR1 MNHEY, CDR2 SMNVEV (reference sequence). The CDR3 length is 12 residues. This CDR3 is CTSSSGQHEQFF. The CDR3 DNA sequence: TGTACCAGCAGCTCGGGGCAGCATGAGCAGTTCTTC.

The chain links TRBV4-1 to TRBJ2-6; D is undetermined. Trimming cost V 6 bases and J 3 bases, with 6 bases left between them. Germline V CDR1 and CDR2: MGHRA, YSYEKL. The CDR3 contains 13 residues. CDR3 DNA: TGCGCCAGCAGTGGGATTGGGGCCAACGTCCTGACTTTC. Its protein product is CASSGIGANVLTF.

This sequence joins TRBV6-5 and TRBJ2-7, with TRBD2 matching 15 bases. Germline CDR1 reads MNHEY; CDR2 reads SVGAGI. V dropped 0 bases and J dropped 3; count of bases not matched to a gene: 0. CDR3 length equals 16 residues. CDR3 sequence (DNA): TGTGCCAGCAGTTACTCGGGACTAGCGGGGGGCTACGAGCAGTACTTC. Translated: CASSYSGLAGGYEQYF.

CDR3 coding DNA: TGTGCCAGCAGTCCCGGGACAGGGGTCACCGGGGAGCTGTTTTTT. Its translation is CASSPGTGVTGELFF. V is TRBV6-5 and J is TRBJ2-2; 10 positions agree with TRBD1. Germline V lookup: CDR1 MNHEY, CDR2 SVGAGI. CDR3 size: 15 residues. The V and J ends lost 5 bases and 4 bases, in that order; junction bases with no gene match: 4.

This clone has more than one count but fewer than ten. V gene TRBV11-2 combines with J gene TRBJ2-3; D uncertain. The germline V and J ends were trimmed by 5 bases and 0 bases, with 15 bases remaining between them. Germline assignment: CDR1 SGHAT and CDR2 FQNNGV. There are 16 residues in the CDR3. DNA for the CDR3: TGTGCCAGCAGCCCAAGGGTTCCTCCCAGCACAGATACGCAGTATTTT. This codes for CASSPRVPPSTDTQYF.

The V and J genes are TRBV27 and TRBJ1-4; 7 bases map to TRBD1. The germline gives CDR1 MNHEY, CDR2 SMNVEV (reference sequence). This CDR3 region has 15 residues. V gave up 5 bases and J gave up 5 bases; unmatched junction bases: 8. The CDR3 is CASSPIGQANEKLFF. The CDR3 DNA follows: TGTGCCAGCAGTCCCATAGGACAGGCCAATGAAAAACTGTTTTTT.

The chain employs TRBV15 and TRBJ2-1; 12 positions agree with TRBD2. Per germline, CDR1 LNHNV and CDR2 YYDKDF (reference sequence). CDR3 length: 19 residues. J gave up 12 bases and V 1 base, and 19 bases lay outside the gene matches. CDR3 bases: TGTGCCACCAGCAGAGTCGAGACTAGCGGGAGTACGGGAACAATGGTGCAGTTCTTC. It yields the protein CATSRVETSGSTGTMVQFF.